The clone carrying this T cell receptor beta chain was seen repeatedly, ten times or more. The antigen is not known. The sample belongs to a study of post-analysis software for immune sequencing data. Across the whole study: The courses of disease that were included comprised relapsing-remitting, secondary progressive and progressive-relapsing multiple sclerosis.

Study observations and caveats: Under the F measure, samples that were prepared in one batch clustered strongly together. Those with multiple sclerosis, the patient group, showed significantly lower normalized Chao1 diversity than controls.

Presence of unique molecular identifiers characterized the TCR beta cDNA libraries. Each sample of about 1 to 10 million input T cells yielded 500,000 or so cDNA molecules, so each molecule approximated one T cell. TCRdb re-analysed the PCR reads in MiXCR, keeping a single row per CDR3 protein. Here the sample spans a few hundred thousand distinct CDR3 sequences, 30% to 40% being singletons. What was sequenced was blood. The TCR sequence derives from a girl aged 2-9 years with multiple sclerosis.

The CDR3 coding sequence is TGTGCCAGCAGCCCCCAGATAGGGGTCCCTTACGAGCAGTACTTC. Its protein product is CASSPQIGVPYEQYF. The J gene is TRBJ2-7, the V gene TRBV9; maybe TRBD1 (5 bases). Trimming stripped 4 bases from V and 4 bases from J, with 18 bases between. The CDR3 is 15 residues long. Germline assignment: CDR1 SGDLS and CDR2 YYNGEE. Full variable domain (rest looked up from reference TRBV9 and TRBJ2-7): DSGVTQTPKHLITATGQRVTLRCSPRSGDLSVYWYQQSLDQGLQFLIQYYNGEERAKGNILERFSAQQFPDLHSELNLSSLELGDSALYFCASSPQIGVPYEQYFGPGTRLTVT.